These 6 T cell receptor beta chains were all obtained from the same sample, sequenced in a study of cytomegalovirus exposure and HLA in healthy donors. The PCR employed 60 Vbeta primers together with 13 Jbeta primers. Only in-frame clones appear in the TCRdb table, and some are missing; sequencing was by immunoSEQ multiplex PCR. Counted here are 150,000 to 200,000 clones, about 80% occurring once; the ten biggest clones make up around an eighth. The sequenced sample consisted of PBMCs. These receptor sequences come from a woman aged 40 to 49 in good health and CMV-seronegative.

Only a few counts were recorded for this clone. The chain recombines TRBV5-1 with TRBJ2-1; 12 positions match TRBD2. The trim removed 4 bases at V and 4 bases at J, leaving 3 bases unmatched. CDR1 and CDR2 (germline): SGHRS, YFSETQ. CDR3 length: 15 residues. The CDR3 sequence is CASSRLAGEYNEQFF. Here the CDR3 DNA reads TGCGCCAGCAGCCGACTAGCGGGAGAGTACAATGAGCAGTTCTTC.

The chain links TRBV7-6 to TRBJ1-5; weak D call: TRBD1 (5 bases). V lost 3 bases to trimming and J lost 14 bases, with 11 bases between them. Germline V gene data show CDR1 as SGHVS and CDR2 as FNYEAQ. CDR3 size: 11 residues. The CDR3, as DNA: TGTGCCAGCAGCTTCCGAGGAGGGGAGCATTTT. Translation: CASSFRGGEHF.

The J gene is TRBJ2-5, the V gene TRBV11-3, with D possibly being TRBD1 (6 bases). Germline V gene lookup returns CDR1 SGHNT and CDR2 YENEEA. CDR3 length: 13 residues. The V gene lost 3 bases and the J gene lost 3 bases, with 8 bases spanning the gap. As DNA, the CDR3 is TGTGCCAGCAGCTTGTCAGGGGAAGAGACCCAGTACTTC. It is translated as CASSLSGEETQYF.

The chain joins TRBV6-1 to TRBJ1-2; D gene uncertain. The length of the CDR3 is 14 residues. V was pared by 2 bases and J by 4 bases, with 11 bases between. Germline loops: CDR1 MNHNS, CDR2 SASEGT. The CDR3 spells CASSEREAGYGYTF. The CDR3, as DNA: TGTGCCAGCAGTGAAAGGGAAGCGGGCTATGGCTACACCTTC.

The gene calls are TRBV7-8 and TRBJ2-3; no clear D gene. V shed 3 bases and J shed 4 bases, with 11 bases lying between them. Germline-derived CDR1 and CDR2 are SGHVS and FQNEAQ. The CDR3 sequence is 14 residues long. CDR3 protein: CASSFRGPADTQYF. The CDR3 bases are TGTGCCAGCAGCTTTAGAGGCCCCGCAGATACGCAGTATTTT.

V usage is TRBV19 and J usage is TRBJ1-1; 10 bases fit TRBD1. From germline, CDR1 is LNHDA and CDR2 SQIVND (reference sequence). V shed 8 bases and J 3 bases; nucleotides not matched to a gene: 3. This CDR3 spans 13 amino acids. This CDR3 is CASRGQGDTEAFF. CDR3 coding DNA: TGTGCCAGTCGTGGACAGGGGGACACTGAAGCTTTCTTT.